Presented here are 9 T cell receptor beta chains from one specimen sequenced in a study of cytomegalovirus exposure and HLA in healthy donors. PCR used 60 Vbeta primers and 13 Jbeta primers. TCRdb keeps only in-frame clones here, not all; method: immunoSEQ multiplex PCR. The sample shows about 140,000 clones, roughly 74% of them seen only once. Source material: PBMCs. The receptors were gathered from a man aged 35-49 years in good health and CMV-seronegative.

The genes are TRBV6-5 and TRBJ1-1; TRBD1 matches at 7 bases. CDR1 is MNHEY, CDR2 SVGAGI, per germline. The CDR3 covers 14 residues. With V trimmed by 5 bases and J by 6 bases, 9 bases remained unmatched. CDR3 residues: CASSRPDRIAEAFF. Here the CDR3 DNA reads TGTGCCAGCAGTCGACCGGACAGGATCGCTGAAGCTTTCTTT.

The chain couples TRBV6-6 to TRBJ1-5; 10 bases are a match to TRBD1. Germline CDR1 and CDR2: MNHNY and SVGAGI (reference sequence). The CDR3 spans 14 residues. The V gene end was trimmed by 5 bases and the J gene end by 2 bases; junction bases not matched to a gene: 0. The DNA for the CDR3 is TGTGCCAGCAGTGGGACAGGGGGCAATCAGCCCCAGCATTTT. As protein: CASSGTGGNQPQHF.

This clone was seen a single time. This chain uses TRBV7-8 with TRBJ1-1, with 7 nucleotides matching TRBD1. The germline CDR1 and CDR2 sequences are SGHVS and FQNEAQ. With 2 bases clipped from V and 0 bases from J, the junction kept 6 bases outside the gene matches. The CDR3 has 16 residues. This CDR3 is CASSLNNRGMNTEAFF. CDR3 bases: TGTGCCAGCAGCTTAAATAACAGGGGAATGAACACTGAAGCTTTCTTT.

This clone was detected only once. This chain connects TRBV4-3 to TRBJ1-5; the D gene is possibly TRBD1 (6 bases). The ends were cut back, 0 bases at V and 9 bases at J, with 18 bases in the middle. CDR1 LGHNA and CDR2 YSLEER come from the germline V gene. CDR3 length equals 16 residues. This chain's CDR3 is CASSQDLSGDGTPQHF. CDR3 in DNA: TGCGCCAGCAGCCAAGATCTATCAGGGGACGGGACGCCCCAGCATTTT.

J is TRBJ2-7 and V is TRBV5-1; 8 bases map to TRBD1. The V and J ends lost 5 bases and 8 bases, in that order; junction bases with no gene match: 15. There are 15 residues in the CDR3. CDR1 is SGHRS, CDR2 YFSETQ, per germline. CDR3 in amino acids: CASRSEQGAIRKQYF. CDR3 DNA sequence: TGCGCCAGCAGATCCGAGCAGGGGGCGATTAGGAAGCAGTACTTC.

The chain recombines TRBV9 with TRBJ1-6, with TRBD1 matching over 10 bases. The CDR3 is 14 amino acids. Trimming at V came to 4 bases and at J to 11 bases, leaving 6 bases not matched to a gene. Germline lookup yields CDR1 SGDLS and CDR2 YYNGEE. CDR3 region: CASSFGTGDTPLHF. For the CDR3, the DNA is TGTGCCAGCAGCTTCGGGACAGGGGATACACCCCTCCACTTT.

This chain uses TRBV19 with TRBJ1-5; TRBD1 aligns across 8 bases. CDR3 length: 15 residues. The germline V gene has CDR1 LNHDA and CDR2 SQIVND (reference sequence). V dropped 9 bases and J dropped 6; count of bases not matched to a gene: 13. The CDR3 sequence: CASTQTGAGGQPQHF. The CDR3 coding sequence is TGTGCCAGCACACAGACAGGGGCCGGGGGTCAGCCCCAGCATTTT.

The gene calls are TRBV7-3 and TRBJ1-5; tentative D call: TRBD1 (6 bases). Trimming shortened V by 4 bases and J by 4 bases, and 11 bases separated the two germline ends. This CDR3 comprises 14 residues. The V gene's germline CDR1 is SGHTA and CDR2 FQGTGA. The CDR3 here is CASSSGQPNQPQHF. CDR3 nucleotide sequence: TGTGCCAGCAGCTCAGGACAGCCTAATCAGCCCCAGCATTTT.

This sequence joins TRBV2 and TRBJ2-5, with D perhaps TRBD2 (6 bases). The CDR3 consists of 13 residues. Germline CDR1 reads SNHLY; CDR2 reads FYNNEI. V was cut by 7 bases and J by 7 bases, with 16 bases left in between. CDR3 in amino acids: CASTWDSTGTQYF. The CDR3 DNA sequence: TGTGCCAGCACCTGGGACTCGACTGGGACCCAGTACTTC. The full variable domain, rest sourced from reference TRBV2 and TRBJ2-5, is EPEVTQTPSHQVTQMGQEVILRCVPISNHLYFYWYRQILGQKVEFLVSFYNNEISEKSEIFDDQFSVERPDGSNFTLKIRSTKLEDSAMYFCASTWDSTGTQYFGPGTRLLVL.